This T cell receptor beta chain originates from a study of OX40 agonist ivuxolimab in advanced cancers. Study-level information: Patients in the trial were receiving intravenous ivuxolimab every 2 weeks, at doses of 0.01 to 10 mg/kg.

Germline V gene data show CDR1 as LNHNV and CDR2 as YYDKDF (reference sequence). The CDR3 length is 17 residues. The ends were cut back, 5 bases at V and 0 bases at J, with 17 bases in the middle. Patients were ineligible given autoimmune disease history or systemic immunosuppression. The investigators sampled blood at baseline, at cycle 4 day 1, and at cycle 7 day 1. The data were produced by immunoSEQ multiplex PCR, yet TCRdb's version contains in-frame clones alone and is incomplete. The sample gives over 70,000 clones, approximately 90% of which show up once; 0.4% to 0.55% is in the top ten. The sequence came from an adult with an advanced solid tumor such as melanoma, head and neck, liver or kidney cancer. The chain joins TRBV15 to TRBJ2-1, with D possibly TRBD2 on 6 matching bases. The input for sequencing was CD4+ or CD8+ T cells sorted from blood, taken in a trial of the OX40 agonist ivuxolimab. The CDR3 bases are TGTGCCACCAGCCGGGGGAGCGGAATTTCCTCCTACAATGAGCAGTTCTTC. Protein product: CATSRGSGISSYNEQFF.